This paragraph reports one T cell receptor (beta chain). No antigen is known for it. With V trimmed by 3 bases and J by 7 bases, 13 bases remained unmatched. The CDR3 contains 17 residues. The germline V gene encodes CDR1 MGHDK and CDR2 SYGVNS. This table comes from immunoSEQ multiplex PCR, and its TCRdb copy is limited to in-frame clones, with some not included. The table shows around 120,000 clones, with 90% occurring only once. These data originate in a study of graft-versus-host responses after intestinal transplantation. Across the whole study: Anti-thymocyte globulin induction preceded approximately three years of tacrolimus and steroid maintenance in all recipients. Study-level findings and limits: Patients with graft-donor T cell macrochimerism had high graft-versus-host to host-versus-graft clonal ratios in allografts. GvH clones detected in recipient marrow included some appearing first in ileum or blood.

Sequencing used unstimulated CD4+ T cells sorted from spleen or lymph node cells, obtained before intestinal transplant. This chain joins TRBV25-1 and TRBJ2-1; 9 nucleotides match TRBD2. The source is a human donor who received an intestinal transplant. The CDR3 sequence: CASSESRRGGARNEQFF. Written as DNA, the CDR3 is TGTGCCAGCAGTGAGAGCCGGCGGGGGGGCGCTAGGAATGAGCAGTTCTTC.